The 11 T cell receptor beta chains given below trace back to one sample, sequenced in a study of OX40 agonist ivuxolimab in advanced cancers. TCRdb's table, derived via immunoSEQ multiplex PCR, lists solely in-frame clones and lacks some. This repertoire shows 80,000 or so clones, approximately 92% found once; its top ten account for 0.32%. The sequenced sample was CD4+ or CD8+ T cells sorted from blood, obtained in a trial of the OX40 agonist ivuxolimab. The receptors were sampled from an adult with an advanced solid tumor such as melanoma, head and neck, liver or kidney cancer.

This chain links TRBV5-1 with TRBJ2-1; 10 positions agree with TRBD2. CDR1 and CDR2 (germline): SGHRS, YFSETQ. The CDR3 runs to 16 residues. V shed 4 bases and J 3 bases; nucleotides not matched to a gene: 7. The DNA of the CDR3 is TGCGCCAGCAGCCGTAGGACTAGCGGATACTACAATGAGCAGTTCTTC. This codes for CASSRRTSGYYNEQFF.

V gene TRBV5-1 combines with J gene TRBJ2-1; 8 bases are a match to TRBD2. Germline V gene lookup returns CDR1 SGHRS and CDR2 YFSETQ. CDR3 length: 15 amino acids. J gave up 6 bases and V 0 bases, and 5 bases lay outside the gene matches. The CDR3, as DNA: TGCGCCAGCAGCTTGGAAAGCGGGAGTGTCAATGAGCAGTTCTTC. This codes for CASSLESGSVNEQFF.

The V gene is TRBV7-7, the J gene TRBJ2-5; 12 nucleotides align to TRBD1. The CDR3 is made up of 16 amino acids. In germline, CDR1 is SSHAT, CDR2 FNYEAQ (reference sequence). V lost 8 bases, J lost 1 base, and 8 bases stayed unmatched. The CDR3 DNA is TGTGCCAGCGGTACCGGGACAGGGGGCTCCCAAGAGACCCAGTACTTC. Translation: CASGTGTGGSQETQYF.

This chain uses TRBV2 with TRBJ2-3, with 7 bases matching TRBD2. V lost 3 bases to trimming and J lost 3 bases; unmatched junction nucleotides: 9. The CDR3 contains 16 residues. CDR1 is SNHLY and CDR2 is FYNNEI in the germline V gene. CDR3 in DNA: TGTGCCAGCAGTGATTGGGCTAGCGGAGGAACAGATACGCAGTATTTT. This codes for CASSDWASGGTDTQYF.

V and J are TRBV6-1 and TRBJ2-5; a possible D gene is TRBD1 (6 bases). The better agreement between TRBJ2-7 and the DNA end casts doubt on the J call. Germline V CDR1 and CDR2: MNHNS, SASEGT. This CDR3 comprises 14 residues. CDR3 residues: CASRESTGFHEQYF. The CDR3, as DNA: TGTGCCAGCAGGGAGTCGACAGGTTTCCACGAGCAGTACTTC.

The chain combines TRBV5-4 with TRBJ2-3; 9 bases are a match to TRBD2. The CDR3 consists of 16 residues. CDR1 SGHNT and CDR2 YYREEE come from the germline V gene (reference sequence). V shed 4 bases and J 1 base; nucleotides not matched to a gene: 7. The chain's CDR3 is CASSPLRGGGTDTQYF. DNA for the CDR3: TGTGCCAGCAGCCCGTTGCGGGGGGGCGGCACAGATACGCAGTATTTT.

The chain carries TRBV30 and TRBJ1-2; D gene unclear. This CDR3 has 12 amino acids. CDR1 is GTSNPN, CDR2 SVGIG, per germline (reference sequence). V shed 2 bases and J shed 5 bases, with 9 bases lying between them. This CDR3 is CAWSRPTYGYTF. CDR3 nucleotide sequence: TGTGCCTGGAGTAGGCCAACTTATGGCTACACCTTC.

V gene TRBV6-5 combines with J gene TRBJ2-7, with a tentative D call TRBD1 (6 bases). This CDR3 has 11 amino acids. V lost 5 bases, J lost 7 bases, and 9 bases lay in between. The germline V gene encodes CDR1 MNHEY and CDR2 SVGAGI. The CDR3 nucleotides read TGTGCCAGCAGTGCAACAGGGGAGCAGTACTTC. The encoded protein is CASSATGEQYF.

This sequence joins TRBV28 and TRBJ1-2; weak D call: TRBD1 (6 bases). Trimming removed 4 bases from V and 0 bases from J, with 9 bases in between. Germline CDR1 is MDHEN and CDR2 is SYDVKM. The CDR3 runs 14 residues. The DNA for the CDR3 is TGTGCCAGCAGTTCAGGGGAAGCTAACTATGGCTACACCTTC. Translation gives CASSSGEANYGYTF.

The chain uses TRBV19 and TRBJ1-2; tentatively, D is TRBD1 (6 bases). The CDR3 spans 14 residues. Germline loops: CDR1 LNHDA, CDR2 SQIVND (reference sequence). V was shortened by 3 bases and J by 4 bases, with 12 bases between the two germline ends. This chain's CDR3 is CASSIGGVRYGYTF. CDR3 sequence (DNA): TGTGCCAGTAGTATTGGGGGCGTTCGCTATGGCTACACCTTC. The full variable domain, its missing parts supplied by reference TRBV19 and TRBJ1-2, is DGGITQSPKYLFRKEGQNVTLSCEQNLNHDAMYWYRQDPGQGLRLIYYSQIVNDFQKGDIAEGYSVSREKKESFPLTVTSAQKNPTAFYLCASSIGGVRYGYTFGSGTRLTVV.

Regarding this clone: Different DNA sequences within this sample yield the same CDR3. The chain uses TRBV28 and TRBJ2-7; 9 bases are shared with TRBD2. This CDR3 is 14 amino acids long. Germline V CDR1 and CDR2: MDHEN, SYDVKM. V was pared by 6 bases and J by 2 bases, with 5 bases of the junction left unmatched. The CDR3 loop reads CASRGRGGPYEQYF. DNA for the CDR3: TGTGCCAGCAGGGGGCGGGGGGGGCCCTACGAGCAGTACTTC.